This T cell receptor beta chain was captured in a study of vaccination effects on CD4 cells after COVID-19. Looked up from germline, CDR1 is SGHTA and CDR2 is FQGNSA. The CDR3 spans 16 residues. V was pared by 5 bases and J by 0 bases, with 13 bases between. Libraries were prepared by immunoSEQ multiplex PCR; TCRdb keeps only in-frame clonotypes and omits some of them. The sample includes around 45,000 clones, about 75% of them seen just once. Notes on this clone: The antigen is undetermined.

Following culture for under 12 days, CD4+ T cells were isolated. The clonotype originates from a human donor who had a prior SARS-CoV-2 infection. Specimen: CD4+ T cells from PBMCs cultured without peptide, collected before COVID-19 vaccination. V and J are TRBV7-2 and TRBJ2-2; D tentatively fits TRBD1 or TRBD2 (6 bases each). CDR3 bases: TGTGCCAGCAGCCGCAACGGGGGCTCGAACACCGGGGAGCTGTTTTTT. Its protein is CASSRNGGSNTGELFF.